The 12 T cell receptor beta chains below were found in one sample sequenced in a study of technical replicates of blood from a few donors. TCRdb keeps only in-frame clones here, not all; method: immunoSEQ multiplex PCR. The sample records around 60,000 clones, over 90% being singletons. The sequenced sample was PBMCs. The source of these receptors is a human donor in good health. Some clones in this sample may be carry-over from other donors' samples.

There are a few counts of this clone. CDR3 sequence reads: CASTEGGLSYEQYF. The DNA of the CDR3 is TGTGCCAGCACCGAAGGAGGGCTCTCCTACGAGCAGTACTTC. This sequence joins TRBV28 and TRBJ2-7; TRBD2 might be the D (6 bases). The germline CDR1 and CDR2 sequences are MDHEN and SYDVKM. V lost 7 bases to trimming and J lost 0 bases, with 13 bases between them. The CDR3 has 14 amino acids.

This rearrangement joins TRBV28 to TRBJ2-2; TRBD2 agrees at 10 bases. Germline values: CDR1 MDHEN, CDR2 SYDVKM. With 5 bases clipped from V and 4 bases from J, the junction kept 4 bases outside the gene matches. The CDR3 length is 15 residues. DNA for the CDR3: TGTGCCAGCAGTCTAGCGGGAGTGGGCACCGGGGAGCTGTTTTTT. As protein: CASSLAGVGTGELFF.

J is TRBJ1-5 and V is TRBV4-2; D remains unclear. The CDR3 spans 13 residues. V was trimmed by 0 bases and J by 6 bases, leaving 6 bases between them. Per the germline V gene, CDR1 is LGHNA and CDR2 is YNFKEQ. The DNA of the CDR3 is TGTGCCAGCAGCCAAGATTTGCGTCAGCCCCAGCATTTT. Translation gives CASSQDLRQPQHF.

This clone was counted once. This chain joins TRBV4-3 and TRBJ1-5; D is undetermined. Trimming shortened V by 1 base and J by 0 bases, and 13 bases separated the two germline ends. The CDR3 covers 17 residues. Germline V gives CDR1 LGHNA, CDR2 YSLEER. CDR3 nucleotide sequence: TGCGCCAGCAGCCAAGTTCGAGGGCCTAATAGCAATCAGCCCCAGCATTTT. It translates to CASSQVRGPNSNQPQHF.

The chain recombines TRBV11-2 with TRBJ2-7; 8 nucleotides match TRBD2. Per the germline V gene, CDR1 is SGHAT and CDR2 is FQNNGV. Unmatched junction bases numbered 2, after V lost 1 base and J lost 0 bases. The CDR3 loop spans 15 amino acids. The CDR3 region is CASSLGLARSYEQYF. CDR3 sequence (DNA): TGTGCCAGCAGCTTAGGACTAGCGCGCTCCTACGAGCAGTACTTC.

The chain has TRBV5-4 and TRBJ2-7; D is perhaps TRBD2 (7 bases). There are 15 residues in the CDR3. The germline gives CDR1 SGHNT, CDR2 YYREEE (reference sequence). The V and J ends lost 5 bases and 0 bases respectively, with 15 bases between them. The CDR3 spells CASRGGAASSYEQYF. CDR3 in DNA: TGTGCCAGCAGGGGGGGGGCAGCCTCCTCCTACGAGCAGTACTTC.

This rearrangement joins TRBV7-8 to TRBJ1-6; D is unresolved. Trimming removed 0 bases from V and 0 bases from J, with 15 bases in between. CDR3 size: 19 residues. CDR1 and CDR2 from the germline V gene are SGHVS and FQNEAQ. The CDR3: CASSLAFALRSSYNSPLHF. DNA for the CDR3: TGTGCCAGCAGCTTAGCGTTTGCTCTACGGAGCTCCTATAATTCACCCCTCCACTTT.

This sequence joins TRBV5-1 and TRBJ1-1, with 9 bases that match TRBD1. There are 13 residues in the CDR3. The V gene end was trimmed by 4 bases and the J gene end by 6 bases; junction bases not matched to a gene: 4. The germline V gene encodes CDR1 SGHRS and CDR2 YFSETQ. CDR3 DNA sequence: TGCGCCAGCAGCCAGGACAGGGGCGCTGAAGCTTTCTTT. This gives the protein CASSQDRGAEAFF.

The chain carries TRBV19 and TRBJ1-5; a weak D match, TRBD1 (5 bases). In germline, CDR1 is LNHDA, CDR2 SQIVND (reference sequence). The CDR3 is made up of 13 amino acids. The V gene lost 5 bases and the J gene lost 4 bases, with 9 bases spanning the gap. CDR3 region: CASSWTRNQPQHF. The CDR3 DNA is TGTGCCAGTAGTTGGACAAGAAATCAGCCCCAGCATTTT.

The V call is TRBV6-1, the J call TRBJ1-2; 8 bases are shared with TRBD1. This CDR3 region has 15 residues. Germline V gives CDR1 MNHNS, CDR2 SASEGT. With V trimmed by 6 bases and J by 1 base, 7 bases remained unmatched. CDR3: CASREGTGRNYGYTF. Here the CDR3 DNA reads TGTGCCAGCAGGGAGGGGACAGGACGTAACTATGGCTACACCTTC.

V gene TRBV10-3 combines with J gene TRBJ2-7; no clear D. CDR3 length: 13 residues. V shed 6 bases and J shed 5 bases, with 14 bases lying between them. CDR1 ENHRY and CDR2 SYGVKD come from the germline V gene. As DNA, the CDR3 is TGTGCCATCAGACCCCCTGCGCTCCACGAGCAGTACTTC. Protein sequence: CAIRPPALHEQYF.

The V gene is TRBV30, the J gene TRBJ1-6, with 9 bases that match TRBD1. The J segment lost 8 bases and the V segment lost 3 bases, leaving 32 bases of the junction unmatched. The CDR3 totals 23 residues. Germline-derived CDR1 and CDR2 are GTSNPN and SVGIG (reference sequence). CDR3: CAWRDLWPGTGTLWDNGHSPLHF. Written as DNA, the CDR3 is TGTGCCTGGAGGGACTTGTGGCCGGGGACAGGGACTTTATGGGATAATGGGCATTCACCCCTCCACTTT.